The 13 T cell receptor beta chains below come from one sample, sequenced in a study of T-cell memory formation after mild COVID-19. TCRdb re-analysed the 5' RACE reads in MiXCR, keeping a single row per CDR3 protein. This table holds about 560,000 distinct CDR3 sequences, about 20% found once. Source material: PBMCs or a T cell subset sorted from them (not recorded which). These receptors originate from an adult woman who had mild COVID-19 (a few samples of this study predate the infection). Cell type and time point are not known.

This clonotype showed up just a few times. DNA for the CDR3: TGTGCCAGCAGCCCCCTAGGCGGGAGAAGCGAGACCCAGTACTTC. It yields the protein CASSPLGGRSETQYF. The V gene is TRBV7-3, the J gene TRBJ2-5; 7 bases fit TRBD2. This CDR3 is built from 15 residues. With V trimmed by 5 bases and J by 5 bases, 11 bases remained unmatched. Germline CDR1 and CDR2: SGHTA and FQGTGA.

This clonotype turned up a few times. The V gene is TRBV29-1, the J gene TRBJ2-3, with D possibly called TRBD1 or TRBD2 (6 bases each). V gave up 5 bases and J gave up 0 bases, with 12 bases separating them. CDR3 length equals 14 residues. The germline V gene has CDR1 SQVTM and CDR2 ANQGSEA. As DNA, the CDR3 is TGCAGCGTTAGAGGGGGACTTAGCACAGATACGCAGTATTTT. This encodes CSVRGGLSTDTQYF.

V gene TRBV6-1 combines with J gene TRBJ2-2; the match to TRBD1 covers 7 bases. Looked up from germline, CDR1 is MNHNS and CDR2 is SASEGT. The length of the CDR3 is 12 residues. V shed 10 bases, J shed 6 bases, and the junction held 5 bases outside the gene matches. The CDR3 reads CATGTDAGELFF. CDR3 DNA sequence: TGTGCCACCGGGACAGACGCCGGGGAGCTGTTTTTT.

The V and J genes are TRBV12-3 or TRBV12-4 and TRBJ1-4; D is possibly TRBD1 (6 bases). The CDR3 loop spans 16 amino acids. The V gene lost 4 bases and the J gene lost 8 bases, with 20 bases spanning the gap. The CDR3 DNA is TGTGCCAGCAGTTCCAACCCTGGGGGGCTCCGGGAAAAACTGTTTTTT. Amino acid sequence: CASSSNPGGLREKLFF.

In this sample, this clonotype turned up many times. CDR3 sequence: CASSFGGAKNIQYF. The CDR3 DNA sequence: TGTGCCAGCAGCTTTGGGGGGGCCAAAAACATTCAGTACTTC. This chain links TRBV7-2 with TRBJ2-4, with a tentative D call TRBD2 (6 bases). V was clipped by 3 bases and J by 1 base, with 7 bases between them. The CDR3 sequence is 14 residues long. Germline CDR1 SGHTA, CDR2 FQGNSA.

This clonotype has a handful of counts. The genes are TRBV12-3 or TRBV12-4 and TRBJ1-5; no reliable D call. CDR3 length equals 12 residues. Trimming pared 2 bases from V and 5 bases from J, leaving 4 bases between. CDR3 sequence reads: CASSLQDQPQHF. The CDR3 coding sequence is TGTGCCAGCAGTTTACAGGATCAGCCCCAGCATTTT.

V usage is TRBV9 and J usage is TRBJ1-1; tentative D call: TRBD1 (5 bases). The germline V gene has CDR1 SGDLS and CDR2 YYNGEE. Trimming stripped 1 base from V and 0 bases from J, with 10 bases between. This CDR3 has 15 residues. CDR3 sequence (DNA): TGTGCCAGCAGCGTATGGGGCGTTATGAACACTGAAGCTTTCTTT. The encoded protein is CASSVWGVMNTEAFF.

This clonotype was recorded a few times. The J gene is TRBJ2-2, the V gene TRBV12-3 or TRBV12-4; D is perhaps TRBD1 (5 bases). V shed 5 bases and J shed 4 bases, with 8 bases lying between them. The CDR3 totals 13 residues. CDR3 nucleotide sequence: TGTGCCAGCAGTGGGGCGAGCACCGGGGAGCTGTTTTTT. Translation gives CASSGASTGELFF.

The chain links TRBV18 to TRBJ2-5; the match to TRBD1 covers 7 bases. J gave up 5 bases and V 2 bases, and 8 bases lay outside the gene matches. The CDR3 spans 15 residues. In germline, CDR1 is KGHSH, CDR2 LQKENI. CDR3 loop: CASSPATGPLETQYF. CDR3 nucleotides: TGTGCCAGCTCACCAGCGACAGGGCCCCTGGAGACCCAGTACTTC.

The chain joins TRBV29-1 to TRBJ2-2; no clear D. The germline V gene has CDR1 SQVTM and CDR2 ANQGSEA. This CDR3 region has 12 residues. V lost 2 bases to trimming and J lost 6 bases, with 7 bases between them. The CDR3, as DNA: TGCAGCGTTGAAAAGGGTGCCGGGGAGCTGTTTTTT. It is translated as CSVEKGAGELFF.

The genes are TRBV19 and TRBJ2-7; D possibly corresponds to TRBD2 (5 bases). V was shortened by 3 bases and J by 6 bases, with 15 bases between the two germline ends. Germline CDR1 is LNHDA and CDR2 is SQIVND (reference sequence). The CDR3 loop spans 14 amino acids. In nucleotides, the CDR3 is TGTGCCAGTAGTATTGGGGAGTACCCTTCCGAGCAGTACTTC. Its translation is CASSIGEYPSEQYF.

This chain connects TRBV5-6 to TRBJ2-6; D may match TRBD1 or TRBD2 (5 bases each). The CDR3 covers 15 residues. V shed 2 bases and J shed 2 bases, with 8 bases lying between them. Per the germline V gene, CDR1 is SGHDT and CDR2 is YYEEEE. CDR3 bases: TGTGCCAGCAGCTTTGGGGGACCTGGGGCCAACGTCCTGACTTTC. It encodes CASSFGGPGANVLTF.

This sequence joins TRBV4-3 and TRBJ2-5, with 14 bases identical to TRBD2. The trim removed 4 bases at V and 5 bases at J, leaving 6 bases unmatched. Germline CDR1 is LGHNA and CDR2 is YSLEER. The CDR3 consists of 16 residues. The chain's CDR3 is CASSPTGLAGAETQYF. The CDR3, as DNA: TGCGCCAGCAGCCCTACGGGACTAGCGGGAGCGGAGACCCAGTACTTC.